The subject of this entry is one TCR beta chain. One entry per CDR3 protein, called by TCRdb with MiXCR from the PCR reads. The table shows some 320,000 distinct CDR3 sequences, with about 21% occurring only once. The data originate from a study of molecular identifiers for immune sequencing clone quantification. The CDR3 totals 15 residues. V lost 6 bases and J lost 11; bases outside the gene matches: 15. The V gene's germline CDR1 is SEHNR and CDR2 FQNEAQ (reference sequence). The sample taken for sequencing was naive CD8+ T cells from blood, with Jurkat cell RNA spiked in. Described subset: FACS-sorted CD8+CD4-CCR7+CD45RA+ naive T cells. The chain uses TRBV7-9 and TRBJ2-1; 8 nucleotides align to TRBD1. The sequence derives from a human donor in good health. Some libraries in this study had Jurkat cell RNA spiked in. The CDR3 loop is CASSHRDRPSSKQFF. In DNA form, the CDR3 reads TGTGCCAGCAGTCACCGGGACAGGCCTTCTTCTAAGCAGTTCTTC.